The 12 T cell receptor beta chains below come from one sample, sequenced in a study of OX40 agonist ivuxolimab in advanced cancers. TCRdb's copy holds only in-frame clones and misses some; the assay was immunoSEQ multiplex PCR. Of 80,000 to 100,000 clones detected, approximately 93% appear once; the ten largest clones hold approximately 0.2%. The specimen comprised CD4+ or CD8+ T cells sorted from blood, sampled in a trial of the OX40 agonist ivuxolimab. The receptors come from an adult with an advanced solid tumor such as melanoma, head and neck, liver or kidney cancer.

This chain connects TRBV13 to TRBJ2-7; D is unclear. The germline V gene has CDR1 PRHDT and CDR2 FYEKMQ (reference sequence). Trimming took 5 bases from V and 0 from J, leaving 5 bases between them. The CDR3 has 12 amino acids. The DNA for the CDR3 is TGTGCCAGCAGCATAAACTCCTACGAGCAGTACTTC. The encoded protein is CASSINSYEQYF.

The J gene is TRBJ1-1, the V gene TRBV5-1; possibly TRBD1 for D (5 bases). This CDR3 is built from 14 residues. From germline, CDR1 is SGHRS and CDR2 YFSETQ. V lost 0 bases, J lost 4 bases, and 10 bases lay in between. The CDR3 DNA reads TGCGCCAGCAGCTTGGTCGGGGGAGCCACTGAAGCTTTCTTT. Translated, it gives CASSLVGGATEAFF.

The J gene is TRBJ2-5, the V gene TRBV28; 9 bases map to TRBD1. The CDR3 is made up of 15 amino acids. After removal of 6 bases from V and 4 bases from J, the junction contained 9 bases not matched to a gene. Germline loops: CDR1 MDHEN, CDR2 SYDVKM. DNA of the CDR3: TGTGCCAGCAGCCCCACCACAGGGGGCCGAGAGACCCAGTACTTC. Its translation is CASSPTTGGRETQYF.

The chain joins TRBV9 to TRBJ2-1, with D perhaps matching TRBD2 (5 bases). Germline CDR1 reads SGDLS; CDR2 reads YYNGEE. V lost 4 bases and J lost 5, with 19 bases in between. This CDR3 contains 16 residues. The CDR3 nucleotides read TGTGCCAGCAGCTACGCCCAAGCGGCATCCGACAATGAGCAGTTCTTC. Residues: CASSYAQAASDNEQFF.

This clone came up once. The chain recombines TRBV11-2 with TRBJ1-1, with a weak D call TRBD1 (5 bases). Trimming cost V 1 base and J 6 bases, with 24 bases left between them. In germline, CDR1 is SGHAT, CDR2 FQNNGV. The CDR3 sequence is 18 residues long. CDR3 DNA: TGTGCCAGCAGCTTAGTCGGGGGTCGAGGCGGCCGAGATGCTGAAGCTTTCTTT. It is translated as CASSLVGGRGGRDAEAFF. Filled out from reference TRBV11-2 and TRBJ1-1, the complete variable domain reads EAGVAQSPRYKIIEKRQSVAFWCNPISGHATLYWYQQILGQGPKLLIQFQNNGVVDDSQLPKDRFSAERLKGVDSTLKIQPAKLEDSAVYLCASSLVGGRGGRDAEAFFGQGTRLTVV.

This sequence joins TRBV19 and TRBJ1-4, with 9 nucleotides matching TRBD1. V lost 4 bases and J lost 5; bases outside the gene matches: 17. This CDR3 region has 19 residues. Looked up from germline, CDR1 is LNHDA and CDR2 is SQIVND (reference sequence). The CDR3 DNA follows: TGTGCCAGTAGTACCGACCCGAGCGGGACAGGGTACCTGAATGAAAAACTGTTTTTT. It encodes CASSTDPSGTGYLNEKLFF.

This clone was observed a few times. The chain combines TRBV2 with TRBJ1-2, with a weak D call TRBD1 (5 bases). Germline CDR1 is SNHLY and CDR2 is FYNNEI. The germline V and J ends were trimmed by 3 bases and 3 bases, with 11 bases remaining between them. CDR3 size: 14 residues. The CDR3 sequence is CASSDRTPHYGYTF. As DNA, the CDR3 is TGTGCCAGCAGTGACAGGACACCTCACTATGGCTACACCTTC.

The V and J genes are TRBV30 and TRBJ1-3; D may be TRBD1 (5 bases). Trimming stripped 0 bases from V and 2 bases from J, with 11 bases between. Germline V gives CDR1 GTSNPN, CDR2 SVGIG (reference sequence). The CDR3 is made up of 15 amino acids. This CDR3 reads CAWSVDPGTGNTIYF. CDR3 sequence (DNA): TGTGCCTGGAGTGTAGATCCAGGGACTGGAAACACCATATATTTT.

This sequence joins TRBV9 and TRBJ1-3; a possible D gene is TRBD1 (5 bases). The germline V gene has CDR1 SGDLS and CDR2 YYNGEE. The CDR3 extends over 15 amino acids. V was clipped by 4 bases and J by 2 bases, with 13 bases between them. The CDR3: CASSLLGVTGNTIYF. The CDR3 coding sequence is TGTGCCAGCAGCCTCTTGGGGGTCACTGGAAACACCATATATTTT.

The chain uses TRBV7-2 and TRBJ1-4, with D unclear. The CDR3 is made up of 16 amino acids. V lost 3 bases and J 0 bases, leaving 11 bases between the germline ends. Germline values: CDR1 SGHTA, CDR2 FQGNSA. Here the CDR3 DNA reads TGTGCCAGCAGCTTTATGGGCCTTGCAACTAATGAAAAACTGTTTTTT. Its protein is CASSFMGLATNEKLFF.

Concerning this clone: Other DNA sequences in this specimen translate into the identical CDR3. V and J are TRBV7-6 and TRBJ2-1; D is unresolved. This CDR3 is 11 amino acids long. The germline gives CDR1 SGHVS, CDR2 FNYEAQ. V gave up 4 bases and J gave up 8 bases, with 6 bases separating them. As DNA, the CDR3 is TGTGCCAGCAGCTCCTTGGATGAGCAGTTCTTC. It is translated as CASSSLDEQFF.

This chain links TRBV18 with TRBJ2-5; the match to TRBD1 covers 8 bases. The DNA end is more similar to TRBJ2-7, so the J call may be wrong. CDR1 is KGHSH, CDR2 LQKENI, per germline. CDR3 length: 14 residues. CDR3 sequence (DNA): TGTGCCAGCTCACTGTCCGGGACAGGTTACGAGCAGTACTTC. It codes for CASSLSGTGYEQYF.